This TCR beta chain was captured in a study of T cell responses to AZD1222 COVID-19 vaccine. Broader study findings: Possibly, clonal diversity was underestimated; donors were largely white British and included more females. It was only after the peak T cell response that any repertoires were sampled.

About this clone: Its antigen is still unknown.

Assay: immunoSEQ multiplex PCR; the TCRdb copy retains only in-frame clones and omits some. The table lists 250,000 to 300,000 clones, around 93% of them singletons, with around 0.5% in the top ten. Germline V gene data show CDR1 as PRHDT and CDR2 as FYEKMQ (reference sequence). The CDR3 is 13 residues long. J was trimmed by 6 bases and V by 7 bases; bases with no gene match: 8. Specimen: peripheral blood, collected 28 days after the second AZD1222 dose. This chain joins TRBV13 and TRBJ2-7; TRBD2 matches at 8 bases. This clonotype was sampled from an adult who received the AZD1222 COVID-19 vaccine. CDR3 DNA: TGTGCCAGCACCCGGGGGGGTTTGGGCGAGCAGTACTTC. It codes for CASTRGGLGEQYF.